The 27 T cell receptor beta chains presented below share a single source sample, sequenced in a study of response to subunit inactivated influenza vaccine. TCRdb re-analysed the RT-PCR reads in MiXCR, keeping a single row per CDR3 protein. The repertoire holds about 520,000 distinct CDR3 sequences, with roughly 7.6% as singletons. Sequenced here: PBMCs from blood, sampled around 25 months after vaccination. These receptor sequences come from a man aged 50 to 69 who received an inactivated influenza vaccine.

This clonotype was seen more than once but under ten times. The chain has TRBV20-1 and TRBJ2-4, with 9 bases fitting TRBD1. The germline CDR1 and CDR2 sequences are DFQATT and SNEGSKA (reference sequence). There are 16 residues in the CDR3. V lost 0 bases and J lost 0; bases outside the gene matches: 3. CDR3 DNA sequence: TGCAGTGCTAGAGATTCGGACAGGGGAGCCAAAAACATTCAGTACTTC. Translation: CSARDSDRGAKNIQYF.

The rearrangement joins TRBV6-5 to TRBJ1-2; unclear D gene. The V end was cut by 2 bases, the J end by 8 bases, with 18 bases between. In germline, CDR1 is MNHEY, CDR2 SVGAGI. The CDR3 runs 15 residues. CDR3 in amino acids: CASSYSAAGRVGYTF. CDR3 nucleotide sequence: TGTGCCAGCAGTTACAGTGCGGCAGGCCGGGTGGGCTACACCTTC.

The rearrangement uses TRBV6-1 and TRBJ2-3, with D tentatively TRBD2 (6 bases). Germline V lookup: CDR1 MNHNS, CDR2 SASEGT. Trimming took 7 bases from V and 7 from J, leaving 21 bases between them. This CDR3 is 15 amino acids long. CDR3 region: CASTQVAARGYTQYF. For the CDR3, the DNA is TGTGCCAGCACCCAAGTAGCGGCTCGCGGGTATACGCAGTATTTT.

This clonotype has ten or more counts. The V call is TRBV28, the J call TRBJ2-3, with TRBD2 matching 14 bases. With 5 bases clipped from V and 8 bases from J, the junction kept 12 bases outside the gene matches. This CDR3 is 17 amino acids long. Germline values: CDR1 MDHEN, CDR2 SYDVKM. CDR3 region: CASSPGLAGESGGTQYF. The CDR3 coding sequence is TGTGCCAGCAGTCCGGGACTAGCGGGAGAGTCCGGGGGTACGCAGTATTTT.

This clonotype has ten or more counts. The V call is TRBV9, the J call TRBJ2-7; D uncertain. Trimming shortened V by 0 bases and J by 0 bases, and 7 bases separated the two germline ends. Germline CDR1 and CDR2: SGDLS and YYNGEE. The CDR3 runs to 14 residues. CDR3 nucleotide sequence: TGTGCCAGCAGCGTAGACTACCTCTCCTACGAGCAGTACTTC. It yields the protein CASSVDYLSYEQYF.

In this sample, this clonotype turned up many times. CDR3 bases: TGTGCCAGCAGTCGCCTCAGCAACAATGAGCAGTTCTTC. It is translated as CASSRLSNNEQFF. The chain recombines TRBV6-6 with TRBJ2-1; D uncertain. Germline V gives CDR1 MNHNY, CDR2 SVGAGI (reference sequence). The V end lost 5 bases, the J end lost 5 bases, and 10 bases lay between the germline ends. The CDR3 runs to 13 residues.

This clonotype has at least ten counts. The CDR3 loop reads CASSVRDTQPQHF. CDR3 in DNA: TGCGCCAGCAGTGTACGGGACACCCAGCCCCAGCATTTT. The gene calls are TRBV23-1 and TRBJ1-5; TRBD1 is a possible D gene (6 bases). TRBV23-1 is labeled an ORF, and its function is uncertain. V was clipped by 5 bases and J by 7 bases, with 12 bases between them. This CDR3 has 13 amino acids.

In its sample, this clonotype was seen a few times. The chain carries TRBV15 and TRBJ2-2, with 8 positions matching TRBD2. Germline loops: CDR1 LNHNV, CDR2 YYDKDF (reference sequence). V lost 0 bases, J lost 3 bases, and 9 bases stayed unmatched. The CDR3 covers 18 residues. CDR3 loop: CATSRDLWSGGDTGELFF. The DNA for the CDR3 is TGTGCCACCAGCAGAGATCTTTGGTCGGGGGGGGACACCGGGGAGCTGTTTTTT.

This clonotype came up many times. The V call is TRBV12-3 or TRBV12-4, the J call TRBJ1-3; TRBD1 is a possible D gene (5 bases). CDR3 size: 15 residues. V was clipped by 7 bases and J by 2 bases, with 15 bases between them. The CDR3 DNA reads as TGTGCCAGCACCCGACTAAGGGACCCTGGAAACACCATATATTTT. It is translated as CASTRLRDPGNTIYF.

This clonotype was detected a few times. The genes are TRBV6-2 or TRBV6-3 and TRBJ2-1; D is perhaps TRBD2 (5 bases). V was cut by 2 bases and J by 8 bases, with 13 bases left in between. Germline CDR1 is MNHEY and CDR2 is SVGEGT. This CDR3 is built from 14 residues. The CDR3 loop reads CASSYPRTRHEQFF. The DNA of the CDR3 is TGTGCCAGCAGTTACCCTAGGACTCGCCATGAGCAGTTCTTC.

This clonotype was counted ten times or more. The V call is TRBV7-2, the J call TRBJ2-7, with 14 bases identical to TRBD2. Losses at the gene ends were 5 bases for V and 3 bases for J; bases not matched to a gene: 3. Germline values: CDR1 SGHTA, CDR2 FQGNSA. The CDR3 covers 15 residues. The CDR3 DNA reads as TGTGCCAGCAGCAGGACTAGCGGGGGGTACTACGAGCAGTACTTC. This translates into CASSRTSGGYYEQYF. Filled out from reference TRBV7-2 and TRBJ2-7, the complete variable domain reads GAGVSQSPSNKVTEKGKDVELRCDPISGHTALYWYRQSLGQGLEFLIYFQGNSAPDKSGLPSDRFSAERTGGSVSTLTIQRTQQEDSAVYLCASSRTSGGYYEQYFGPGTRLTVT.

This clonotype was recorded at least ten times. In nucleotides, the CDR3 is TGTGCCACCAGTGGTTCAGTTACAGGTATCTACAATGAGCAGTTCTTC. This encodes CATSGSVTGIYNEQFF. This rearrangement joins TRBV24-1 to TRBJ2-1; a possible D gene is TRBD1 (5 bases). The germline gives CDR1 KGHDR, CDR2 SFDVKD. V dropped 5 bases and J dropped 3 bases, with 16 bases sitting between them. The CDR3 consists of 16 residues.

The CDR3 reads CSAKREVSTYEQYF. For the CDR3, the DNA is TGCAGTGCCAAAAGGGAGGTCAGTACCTACGAGCAGTACTTC. This chain joins TRBV20-1 and TRBJ2-7; tentative D call: TRBD2 (6 bases). CDR1 is DFQATT, CDR2 SNEGSKA, per germline (reference sequence). V lost 6 bases and J 2 bases, leaving 17 bases between the germline ends. CDR3 length equals 14 residues.

The V and J genes are TRBV4-3 and TRBJ2-7; D is unclear. The ends were cut back, 0 bases at V and 1 base at J, with 10 bases in the middle. The CDR3 spans 15 residues. The germline CDR1 and CDR2 sequences are LGHNA and YSLEER. CDR3 coding DNA: TGCGCCAGCAGCCAAGATCCAGCGCCTTCCTACGAGCAGTACTTC. Translated: CASSQDPAPSYEQYF.

The V and J genes are TRBV3-1 and TRBJ1-2; D gene ambiguous. The CDR3 contains 15 residues. Germline CDR1 and CDR2: LGHDT and YNNKEL (reference sequence). Trimming took off 4 bases at V and 6 bases at J, with 18 bases between the two ends. The CDR3 sequence: CASSPDPSEGHGYTF. CDR3 in DNA: TGTGCCAGCAGCCCCGACCCCAGCGAGGGCCATGGCTACACCTTC.

This clonotype was seen many times. This chain connects TRBV19 to TRBJ2-7, with a tentative D call TRBD2 (6 bases). Trimming stripped 5 bases from V and 2 bases from J, with 19 bases between. The CDR3 is made up of 16 amino acids. Looked up from germline, CDR1 is LNHDA and CDR2 is SQIVND (reference sequence). As DNA, the CDR3 is TGTGCCAGTAGTCCCTCCGGAGGGACGGTCGCCTACGAGCAGTACTTC. Translated: CASSPSGGTVAYEQYF.

This clonotype was detected only a few times. The chain employs TRBV15 and TRBJ1-4; no definite D call. Germline CDR1 and CDR2: LNHNV and YYDKDF (reference sequence). This CDR3 has 15 residues. Trimming pared 0 bases from V and 4 bases from J, leaving 9 bases between. In nucleotides, the CDR3 is TGTGCCACCAGCAGAGATCCGACGGGTAATGAAAAACTGTTTTTT. Amino acid sequence: CATSRDPTGNEKLFF.

This clonotype was recorded a few times. The CDR3 nucleotides read TGTGCCAGCAGCCTCGGTCCGGAAGAGAGTCTTCCCAGCTATGGCTACACCTTC. It codes for CASSLGPEESLPSYGYTF. The rearrangement links TRBV4-2 to TRBJ1-2; D is uncertain. Deletions cut 4 bases from V and 4 bases from J, with 25 bases between. In germline, CDR1 is LGHNA, CDR2 YNFKEQ. There are 18 residues in the CDR3.

This clonotype was seen a handful of times. This sequence joins TRBV4-1 and TRBJ1-2; possibly TRBD1 for D (5 bases). The germline CDR1 and CDR2 sequences are MGHRA and YSYEKL. V was cut by 1 base and J by 8 bases, with 14 bases left in between. This CDR3 contains 14 residues. CDR3 residues: CASSQGGERWGYTF. The CDR3 DNA reads as TGCGCCAGCAGCCAAGGAGGGGAACGCTGGGGCTACACCTTC.

This clonotype was recorded a few times. This chain uses TRBV20-1 with TRBJ2-1; 7 nucleotides align to TRBD2. This CDR3 contains 15 residues. From germline, CDR1 is DFQATT and CDR2 SNEGSKA (reference sequence). Unmatched junction bases numbered 5, after V lost 1 base and J lost 2 bases. The CDR3, as DNA: TGCAGTGCTAGAGGTCTAGCGGAAGCCTACAATGAGCAGTTCTTC. Amino acid sequence: CSARGLAEAYNEQFF.

This clonotype was detected only a few times. This rearrangement joins TRBV20-1 to TRBJ2-7, with unresolved D. The CDR3 sequence is 16 residues long. V lost 0 bases to trimming and J lost 4 bases, with 19 bases between them. CDR1 and CDR2 (germline): DFQATT, SNEGSKA (reference sequence). CDR3 sequence: CSARDRFEGRIYEQYF. The CDR3 DNA is TGCAGTGCTAGAGATCGTTTTGAAGGCAGGATTTACGAGCAGTACTTC.

The chain combines TRBV29-1 with TRBJ2-2; D is uncertain. Germline V gene lookup returns CDR1 SQVTM and CDR2 ANQGSEA. With 7 bases removed from V and 1 base from J, the gap between germline ends came to 13 bases. CDR3 length: 14 residues. This CDR3 reads CSGMGGQNTGELFF. CDR3 DNA sequence: TGCAGCGGGATGGGTGGGCAGAACACCGGGGAGCTGTTTTTT.

The V and J genes are TRBV10-1 and TRBJ2-3; D is possibly TRBD1 (5 bases). Germline assignment: CDR1 WNHNN and CDR2 SYGVQD (reference sequence). CDR3 length: 13 amino acids. The V and J ends lost 7 bases and 1 base respectively, with 9 bases between them. CDR3 protein: CASTGRGTDTQYF. The CDR3 nucleotides read TGCGCCAGCACGGGCAGGGGCACAGATACGCAGTATTTT.

This clonotype came up many times. The J gene is TRBJ2-7, the V gene TRBV5-6; D is undetermined. The CDR3 sequence is 13 residues long. Deletions cut 4 bases from V and 5 bases from J, with 13 bases between. Germline V gene data show CDR1 as SGHDT and CDR2 as YYEEEE. CDR3 nucleotides: TGTGCCAGCAGCCTAGTGGGTAGCCACGAGCAGTACTTC. Translating gives CASSLVGSHEQYF.

This clonotype was counted only a few times. The chain carries TRBV3-1 and TRBJ2-7; no clear D. Germline-derived CDR1 and CDR2 are LGHDT and YNNKEL (reference sequence). V was trimmed by 1 base and J by 9 bases, leaving 13 bases between them. CDR3 length equals 13 residues. In DNA form, the CDR3 reads TGTGCCAGCAGCCAAGGGCCTTTTCTAGGGCAGTACTTC. The encoded protein is CASSQGPFLGQYF.

Ten or more counts support this clonotype. The rearrangement uses TRBV12-3 or TRBV12-4 and TRBJ2-2, with 8 nucleotides matching TRBD2. The ends lost 8 bases at V and 3 bases at J; junction bases unmatched: 5. The CDR3 consists of 14 residues. The CDR3 DNA reads TGTGCCAGCTCGGCGGGAGGCTACACCGGGGAGCTGTTTTTT. Encoded protein: CASSAGGYTGELFF.

This clonotype was detected only a few times. This chain joins TRBV6-5 and TRBJ2-7, with 8 positions matching TRBD1. The CDR3 loop spans 15 amino acids. V was clipped by 0 bases and J by 7 bases; unmatched bases: 8. Germline V CDR1 and CDR2: MNHEY, SVGAGI. CDR3 sequence: CASSYSIQGASEQYF. CDR3 bases: TGTGCCAGCAGTTACTCGATTCAGGGGGCGTCAGAGCAGTACTTC.